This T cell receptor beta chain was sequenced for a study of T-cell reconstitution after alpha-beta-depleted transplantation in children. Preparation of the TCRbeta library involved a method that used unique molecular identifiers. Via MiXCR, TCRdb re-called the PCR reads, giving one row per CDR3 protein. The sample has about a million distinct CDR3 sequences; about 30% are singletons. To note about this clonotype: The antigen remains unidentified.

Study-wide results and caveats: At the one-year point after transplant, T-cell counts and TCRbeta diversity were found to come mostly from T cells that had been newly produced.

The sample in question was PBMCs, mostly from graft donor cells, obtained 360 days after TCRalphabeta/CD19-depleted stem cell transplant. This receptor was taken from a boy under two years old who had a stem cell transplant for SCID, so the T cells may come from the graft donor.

Here the CDR3 reads CASSSARGLGETQYF. CDR3 bases: TGTGCCAGCAGCTCTGCGCGAGGGTTGGGGGAGACCCAGTACTTC. The chain is built from TRBV6-1 and TRBJ2-5, with D perhaps TRBD2 (5 bases). The CDR3 totals 15 residues. V lost 6 bases and J 5 bases, leaving 19 bases between the germline ends. Germline V CDR1 and CDR2: MNHNS, SASEGT.